Listed below are T cell receptor beta chains from one sample, sequenced in a study of CD8 T cells in ankylosing spondylitis. TCRdb called the 5' RACE reads again in MiXCR, with one record for every CDR3 protein. Of around 450,000 distinct CDR3 sequences detected, 26% appear once; the ten largest clones hold about 0.92%. Sequencing was done on a sample of blood, either unsorted or a sorted T cell fraction (not recorded which). The receptors shown here come from a male donor with ankylosing spondylitis. Each CDR3 is given with its conserved first and last residue. The D gene is left open where the match is weak. Part of the rows lack a size; the others show once, few, many or a class for expanded clones.

cdr3_aa cdr3_nt d_call clone_size j_call v_call
CASSPGLQSSYNEQFF TGTGCCAGCAGCCCGGGACTTCAGAGCTCCTACAATGAGCAGTTCTTC - - TRBJ2-1 TRBV3-1
CASSLGLAGVENEQFF TGTGCCAGCAGCTTAGGGCTAGCGGGAGTTGAGAATGAGCAGTTCTTC TRBD2 - TRBJ2-1 TRBV7-9
CASSLGESGYGYTF TGTGCCAGCAGCTTGGGGGAGTCGGGCTATGGCTACACCTTC - - TRBJ1-2 TRBV5-4
CASSSRTVAAQALGSQYF TGCGCCAGCAGCTCAAGAACGGTAGCGGCACAAGCGTTGGGGTCGCAGTATTTT - - TRBJ2-3 TRBV4-1
CATSDPGTGGRETQYF TGTGCCACCAGTGATCCGGGGACAGGGGGGAGAGAGACCCAGTACTTC TRBD1 - TRBJ2-5 TRBV24-1
CASSQGPGSGYTF TGTGCCAGCAGTCAAGGACCAGGCTCTGGCTACACCTTC - few TRBJ1-2 TRBV7-2
CASSLTGPEAFF TGCGCCAGCAGCTTGACAGGGCCTGAAGCTTTCTTT - - TRBJ1-1 TRBV5-1
CASSQVVLSIQYF TGTGCCAGCAGCCAAGTCGTCCTGAGCATTCAGTACTTC - - TRBJ2-4 TRBV14
CASSTTPSGEAFF TGTGCCAGCAGCACTACTCCGTCAGGGGAAGCTTTCTTT - few TRBJ1-1 TRBV7-8
CASSLLLAGGPQTQYF TGCGCCAGCAGCCTTCTTTTAGCGGGAGGGCCGCAGACCCAGTACTTC TRBD2 - TRBJ2-5 TRBV4-1
CAISGLAGDNEQFF TGTGCCATCAGTGGGCTAGCGGGAGACAATGAGCAGTTCTTC TRBD2 - TRBJ2-1 TRBV10-3
CASSFWGTSGYNEQFF TGTGCCAGCAGCTTTTGGGGGACTAGCGGTTACAATGAGCAGTTCTTC TRBD2 - TRBJ2-1 TRBV7-9
CATSDLPTWGQETQYF TGTGCCACCAGTGACCTCCCTACCTGGGGCCAAGAGACCCAGTACTTC - - TRBJ2-5 TRBV24-1
CSAGGLAGSTDTQYF TGCAGTGCTGGTGGACTAGCGGGAAGCACAGATACGCAGTATTTT TRBD2 many TRBJ2-3 TRBV20-1
CASTRLPAGEQYF TGTGCCAGCACCCGACTCCCAGCGGGCGAGCAGTACTTC - few TRBJ2-7 TRBV13
CASSLVTQTQYF TGTGCCAGCAGCCTCGTGACGCAGACCCAGTACTTC - - TRBJ2-5 TRBV7-8
CASSVGPLVATNEKLFF TGTGCCAGCAGTGTAGGACCCTTGGTTGCAACTAATGAAAAACTGTTTTTT - - TRBJ1-4 TRBV2
CATSDLPGGLLDTQYF TGTGCCACCAGTGATCTTCCAGGGGGTTTACTAGATACGCAGTATTTT TRBD1 few TRBJ2-3 TRBV24-1
CASRTDSGVYEQFF TGCGCCAGCAGAACTGACTCGGGGGTGTATGAGCAGTTCTTC - - TRBJ2-1 TRBV5-1
CSARGRGHQPQHF TGCAGTGCCAGAGGCAGGGGACATCAGCCCCAGCATTTT - few TRBJ1-5 TRBV20-1
CASSPGDYGNTIYF TGTGCCAGCAGTCCAGGGGATTATGGAAACACCATATATTTT - few TRBJ1-3 TRBV12-3/TRBV12-4
CASSVEKQDSNQPQHF TGTGCCAGCAGCGTAGAGAAACAGGATAGCAATCAGCCCCAGCATTTT - - TRBJ1-5 TRBV9
CAISETGISNQPQHF TGTGCCATCAGTGAAACAGGGATTAGCAATCAGCCCCAGCATTTT - few TRBJ1-5 TRBV10-3
CSESGNTEAFF TGCAGTGAATCGGGGAACACTGAAGCTTTCTTT - few TRBJ1-1 TRBV20-1
CASSQDGTFGGNEQFF TGTGCCAGCAGCCAAGATGGGACATTTGGGGGCAATGAGCAGTTCTTC - - TRBJ2-1 TRBV3-1
CASSLATGQGQETQYF TGTGCCAGCAGCTTAGCCACGGGACAGGGACAAGAGACCCAGTACTTC TRBD1 - TRBJ2-5 TRBV7-7
CASSVTGSGNTIYF TGCGCCAGCAGTGTAACAGGCTCTGGAAACACCATATATTTT - - TRBJ1-3 TRBV10-2
CATSREARGLTGELFF TGTGCCACCAGCAGAGAGGCAAGGGGGCTAACCGGGGAGCTGTTTTTT TRBD1 few TRBJ2-2 TRBV15
CSVGRGQRDGYTF TGCAGCGTAGGGAGAGGGCAGAGAGATGGCTACACCTTC - many TRBJ1-2 TRBV29-1
CSASRAKGPNEQFF TGCAGTGCTAGTAGGGCTAAAGGTCCGAATGAGCAGTTCTTC - few TRBJ2-1 TRBV20-1
CATSAAPRYNEQFF TGTGCCACCAGTGCCGCGCCCCGGTACAATGAGCAGTTCTTC - - TRBJ2-1 TRBV24-1
CASSLSRAGGVMFF TGTGCCAGCAGTTTAAGCCGCGCGGGAGGGGTGATGTTCTTC TRBD2 many TRBJ2-1 TRBV12-3/TRBV12-4
CARIRPSRPCTDTQYF TGTGCCAGGATACGCCCAAGCAGGCCCTGCACAGATACGCAGTATTTT - - TRBJ2-3 TRBV21-1
CASSLAPGGGGNEQFF TGTGCCAGCAGCTTAGCGCCAGGCGGAGGTGGGAATGAGCAGTTCTTC - - TRBJ2-1 TRBV7-2
CASSPLQVRYYEQFF TGCGCCAGCAGCCCACTTCAGGTTAGGTACTATGAGCAGTTCTTC - few TRBJ2-1 TRBV5-1
CSARTGGSGTEAFF TGCAGCGCCCGCACAGGGGGTAGTGGAACTGAAGCTTTCTTT TRBD1 many TRBJ1-1 TRBV29-1
CASSFSATNEKLFF TGCGCCAGCAGCTTCAGTGCAACTAATGAAAAACTGTTTTTT - - TRBJ1-4 TRBV5-1
CASSSRDTQYF TGTGCCAGCAGTTCGCGGGATACCCAGTACTTC - many TRBJ2-5 TRBV12-3/TRBV12-4
CASSRAGTSYNEQFF TGTGCCAGCAGTCGCGCCGGGACCTCCTACAATGAGCAGTTCTTC - many TRBJ2-1 TRBV5-6
CASSEIDPSWPKETQYF TGTGCCAGCAGTGAAATAGATCCTAGCTGGCCCAAAGAGACCCAGTACTTC - - TRBJ2-5 TRBV25-1
CASSYSGGRVEKLFF TGTGCCAGCAGTTACTCCGGGGGGCGAGTAGAAAAACTGTTTTTT - few TRBJ1-4 TRBV6-5
CASSPSAVYGYTF TGTGCCAGCAGCCCCAGCGCGGTCTATGGCTACACCTTC - many TRBJ1-2 TRBV7-9
CASSVRSDGYTF TGTGCCAGCAGCGTCCGGAGCGACGGCTACACCTTC - - TRBJ1-2 TRBV5-6
CASSVDRGWSDTQYF TGTGCCAGCAGCGTAGACAGGGGGTGGTCAGATACGCAGTATTTT TRBD1 - TRBJ2-3 TRBV12-3/TRBV12-4
CATRRFENTEAFF TGTGCCACCCGAAGGTTCGAAAACACTGAAGCTTTCTTT - few TRBJ1-1 TRBV6-2/TRBV6-3
CSVQANTGELFF TGCAGCGTTCAAGCGAACACCGGGGAGCTGTTTTTT - - TRBJ2-2 TRBV29-1
CASSYRDRADTQYF TGCGCCAGCAGCTACCGGGACAGGGCAGATACGCAGTATTTT TRBD1 many TRBJ2-3 TRBV5-1
CASSPGGAWRDTEAFF TGCGCCAGCAGCCCCGGGGGGGCATGGAGGGACACTGAAGCTTTCTTT - - TRBJ1-1 TRBV5-1